These 31 T cell receptor beta chains came from one sample sequenced in a study of Ad26.COV2.S vaccination and SARS-CoV-2 variants. Described treatment: roughly 18 received Ad26.COV2.S at low or high dose, single or two shots; about five received placebo; per-sample allocation not given. The samples were gathered on day 63 after the first injection of vaccine or placebo. Assay: immunoSEQ multiplex PCR; the TCRdb copy retains only in-frame clones and omits some. The sample consists of about 400,000 clones, roughly 90% of them appearing once. Source: peripheral blood, taken in a trial of Ad26.COV2.S vaccine versus placebo. All receptors derive from a person aged 18 to 59 who received the Ad26.COV2.S COVID-19 vaccine or a placebo.

The chain uses TRBV6-5 and TRBJ1-1; D gene uncertain. The CDR3 runs to 13 residues. The germline V and J ends were trimmed by 6 bases and 4 bases, with 12 bases remaining between them. Germline CDR1 is MNHEY and CDR2 is SVGAGI. As DNA, the CDR3 is TGTGCCAGCAGGAATGCAGGCGGCACTGAAGCTTTCTTT. It is translated as CASRNAGGTEAFF.

The rearrangement joins TRBV28 to TRBJ1-2, with 8 positions matching TRBD1. Germline V CDR1 and CDR2: MDHEN, SYDVKM. The CDR3 length is 13 residues. The J segment lost 7 bases and the V segment lost 6 bases, leaving 7 bases of the junction unmatched. In nucleotides, the CDR3 is TGTGCCAGCAGGAAAACAGGGGGGGGTGGCTACACCTTC. Amino acids: CASRKTGGGGYTF.

This clone was picked up one time. V is TRBV4-3 and J is TRBJ2-3; no firm D call. Germline CDR1 and CDR2: LGHNA and YSLEER. The CDR3 is made up of 15 amino acids. Trimming removed 0 bases from V and 1 base from J, with 8 bases in between. The CDR3 sequence: CASSQDPVGTDTQYF. The DNA of the CDR3 is TGCGCCAGCAGCCAAGATCCAGTGGGCACAGATACGCAGTATTTT.

The gene calls are TRBV7-2 and TRBJ1-2; D remains ambiguous. The V end was cut by 4 bases, the J end by 8 bases, with 14 bases between. Looked up from germline, CDR1 is SGHTA and CDR2 is FQGNSA. CDR3 length equals 13 residues. The DNA for the CDR3 is TGTGCCAGCAGCTCAGACGCGATTTCGGGCTACACCTTC. Its translation: CASSSDAISGYTF.

The rearrangement links TRBV9 to TRBJ2-7, with a weak D call TRBD1 (5 bases). The CDR3 contains 13 residues. Looked up from germline, CDR1 is SGDLS and CDR2 is YYNGEE. The ends were cut back, 0 bases at V and 12 bases at J, with 16 bases in the middle. CDR3 bases: TGTGCCAGCAGCGTAGATTCTGGGGCCGGAGTGTACTTC. This encodes CASSVDSGAGVYF.

J is TRBJ1-5 and V is TRBV18, with 7 bases fitting TRBD1. V dropped 3 bases and J dropped 0; count of bases not matched to a gene: 5. Germline V CDR1 and CDR2: KGHSH, LQKENI. CDR3 size: 16 residues. CDR3 sequence: CASSPSWTGSNQPQHF. DNA of the CDR3: TGTGCCAGCTCACCTAGTTGGACAGGTAGCAATCAGCCCCAGCATTTT. The variable domain in full, completed from reference TRBV18 and TRBJ1-5, reads NAGVMQNPRHLVRRRGQEARLRCSPMKGHSHVYWYRQLPEEGLKFMVYLQKENIIDESGMPKERFSAEFPKEGPSILRIQQVVRGDSAAYFCASSPSWTGSNQPQHFGDGTRLSIL.

The rearrangement links TRBV11-2 to TRBJ2-1; 16 bases match TRBD2. This CDR3 is built from 16 residues. In germline, CDR1 is SGHAT, CDR2 FQNNGV. J lost 10 bases, V lost 5 bases, and 8 bases had no gene match. CDR3 sequence (DNA): TGTGCCAGCAGCCTCCCGGGACTAGCGGGAGGGCGAGAGCAGTTCTTC. This gives the protein CASSLPGLAGGREQFF.

The chain couples TRBV28 to TRBJ2-7, with D possibly being TRBD1 or TRBD2 (5 bases each). CDR3 length: 16 residues. CDR1 and CDR2 from the germline V gene are MDHEN and SYDVKM. Trimming cost V 5 bases and J 4 bases, with 21 bases left between them. The chain's CDR3 is CASSSTLTGTRYEQYF. The DNA of the CDR3 is TGTGCCAGCAGTAGCACCTTAACCGGGACGCGTTACGAGCAGTACTTC.

The J gene is TRBJ2-5, the V gene TRBV11-2, with no clear D. V was clipped by 5 bases and J by 0 bases, with 1 base between them. Germline V gene lookup returns CDR1 SGHAT and CDR2 FQNNGV. The CDR3 extends over 11 amino acids. The CDR3, as DNA: TGTGCCAGCAGCAACCAAGAGACCCAGTACTTC. Its translation is CASSNQETQYF.

The chain carries TRBV27 and TRBJ1-1, with D unclear. Germline V gene data show CDR1 as MNHEY and CDR2 as SMNVEV (reference sequence). The ends were cut back, 5 bases at V and 5 bases at J, with 12 bases in the middle. This CDR3 comprises 13 residues. CDR3 amino acids: CASSVSGWTEAFF. CDR3 DNA: TGTGCCAGCAGTGTCTCAGGATGGACTGAAGCTTTCTTT.

This chain joins TRBV28 and TRBJ2-5; D possibly matches TRBD1 or TRBD2 (5 bases each). With 2 bases removed from V and 5 bases from J, the gap between germline ends came to 12 bases. The CDR3 loop spans 14 amino acids. Looked up from germline, CDR1 is MDHEN and CDR2 is SYDVKM. CDR3 protein: CASSLRRGAETQYF. The CDR3 DNA reads TGTGCCAGCAGTTTACGGCGAGGGGCTGAGACCCAGTACTTC.

The chain recombines TRBV7-9 with TRBJ1-2; no firm D call. CDR1 and CDR2 (germline): SEHNR, FQNEAQ (reference sequence). V dropped 3 bases and J dropped 4 bases, with 6 bases sitting between them. This CDR3 contains 12 residues. CDR3 sequence reads: CASSFPGYGYTF. The CDR3, as DNA: TGTGCCAGCAGCTTTCCCGGCTATGGCTACACCTTC.

V gene TRBV5-6 combines with J gene TRBJ2-1; 9 nucleotides line up with TRBD1. CDR3 length: 16 residues. CDR1 SGHDT and CDR2 YYEEEE come from the germline V gene. V was pared by 4 bases and J by 5 bases, with 10 bases of the junction left unmatched. For the CDR3, the DNA is TGTGCCAGCAGCCCTGACGGGACAGGGCCAAACAATGAGCAGTTCTTC. Translated: CASSPDGTGPNNEQFF. Using reference TRBV5-6 and TRBJ2-1 for the parts outside the CDR3, the full variable domain is DAGVTQSPTHLIKTRGQQVTLRCSPKSGHDTVSWYQQALGQGPQFIFQYYEEEERQRGNFPDRFSGHQFPNYSSELNVNALLLGDSALYLCASSPDGTGPNNEQFFGPGTRLTVL.

CDR3 nucleotides: TGTGCCACCAGCAGAGATAAGGAGCCGGCTAATGAAAAACTGTTTTTT. The encoded protein is CATSRDKEPANEKLFF. The gene calls are TRBV15 and TRBJ1-4; D remains ambiguous. The CDR3 is 16 residues long. Germline-derived CDR1 and CDR2 are LNHNV and YYDKDF (reference sequence). V was pared by 0 bases and J by 3 bases, with 11 bases between.

The chain links TRBV6-5 to TRBJ2-7; D is uncertain. V gave up 7 bases and J gave up 1 base, with 14 bases separating them. The CDR3 loop spans 14 amino acids. Germline V gene lookup returns CDR1 MNHEY and CDR2 SVGAGI. DNA for the CDR3: TGTGCCAGCAAAGGCCCCTACGGGTCCTACGAGCAGTACTTC. Protein product: CASKGPYGSYEQYF.

This chain uses TRBV30 with TRBJ2-6; perhaps TRBD2 as D (5 bases). Trimming stripped 1 base from V and 1 base from J, with 14 bases between. The CDR3 runs to 17 residues. CDR1 and CDR2 (germline): GTSNPN, SVGIG (reference sequence). The CDR3 coding sequence is TGTGCCTGGAGTGGGGAGCGGAGGCATTCTGGGGCCAACGTCCTGACTTTC. It encodes CAWSGERRHSGANVLTF.

The rearrangement links TRBV5-4 to TRBJ2-2, with 10 bases lining up with TRBD1. The V gene's germline CDR1 is SGHNT and CDR2 YYREEE (reference sequence). V lost 4 bases and J lost 5; bases outside the gene matches: 5. The CDR3 has 15 amino acids. The CDR3 sequence: CASSLGQGGTGELFF. The CDR3 nucleotides are TGTGCCAGCAGCCTAGGACAGGGGGGTACCGGGGAGCTGTTTTTT. Full variable domain (remainder filled in from reference TRBV5-4 and TRBJ2-2): ETGVTQSPTHLIKTRGQQVTLRCSSQSGHNTVSWYQQALGQGPQFIFQYYREEENGRGNFPPRFSGLQFPNYSSELNVNALELDDSALYLCASSLGQGGTGELFFGEGSRLTVL.

The chain employs TRBV11-2 and TRBJ2-3; D possibly corresponds to TRBD2 (5 bases). V was shortened by 4 bases and J by 7 bases, with 15 bases between the two germline ends. The germline CDR1 and CDR2 sequences are SGHAT and FQNNGV. The CDR3 has 14 residues. The CDR3 nucleotides read TGTGCCAGCAGCTCCACCCACAGAGGGAATACGCAGTATTTT. Its translation is CASSSTHRGNTQYF.

V usage is TRBV18 and J usage is TRBJ1-2, with D unclear. The CDR3 covers 13 residues. Trimming shortened V by 2 bases and J by 0 bases, and 4 bases separated the two germline ends. Per germline, CDR1 KGHSH and CDR2 LQKENI. For the CDR3, the DNA is TGTGCCAGCTCACCAAAGACTAACTATGGCTACACCTTC. Its protein is CASSPKTNYGYTF.

The rearrangement links TRBV20-1 to TRBJ1-1, with D unclear. Germline V gene lookup returns CDR1 DFQATT and CDR2 SNEGSKA (reference sequence). Trimming removed 2 bases at V and 10 bases at J, with 8 bases between. The CDR3 consists of 10 residues. The CDR3 DNA reads TGCAGTGCTAGAAGGGATGGAGCTTTCTTT. Its translation is CSARRDGAFF.

The chain carries TRBV29-1 and TRBJ2-7; TRBD1 aligns across 8 bases. Trimming cost V 8 bases and J 6 bases; bases outside gene matches: 9. The CDR3 has 12 amino acids. Germline V gene lookup returns CDR1 SQVTM and CDR2 ANQGSEA. Here the CDR3 DNA reads TGCAGCACTCGACAGGGGCCGGGCGAGCAGTACTTC. Its protein is CSTRQGPGEQYF.

This clone came up once. This chain connects TRBV7-9 to TRBJ2-3; D gene ambiguous. Germline V CDR1 and CDR2: SEHNR, FQNEAQ (reference sequence). Trimming stripped 2 bases from V and 4 bases from J, with 10 bases between. This CDR3 contains 14 residues. The CDR3 region has the DNA TGTGCCAGCAGCTTATCGTCAAATGCAGATACGCAGTATTTT. Translated, it gives CASSLSSNADTQYF.

The genes are TRBV28 and TRBJ1-5; a weak D match, TRBD1 (5 bases). Germline CDR1 is MDHEN and CDR2 is SYDVKM. The CDR3 is made up of 17 amino acids. Between the trimmed V and J ends, which lost 6 bases and 0 bases, there was a span of 18 bases. The CDR3 DNA is TGTGCCAGCAGCTTCTCTGTGGGGCCTTATAGCAATCAGCCCCAGCATTTT. Protein: CASSFSVGPYSNQPQHF.

The chain recombines TRBV5-4 with TRBJ2-1; TRBD2 matches 9 bases. V was clipped by 2 bases and J by 7 bases; unmatched bases: 4. The CDR3 consists of 14 residues. Germline CDR1 SGHNT, CDR2 YYREEE (reference sequence). CDR3 residues: CASSFPLAGNEQFF. CDR3 coding DNA: TGTGCCAGCAGCTTTCCCCTAGCGGGAAATGAGCAGTTCTTC.

This chain uses TRBV7-2 with TRBJ2-5, with 13 positions matching TRBD2. This CDR3 is built from 15 residues. Germline trimming cut 4 bases from V and 7 bases from J; bases unmatched to any gene: 6. Germline V CDR1 and CDR2: SGHTA, FQGNSA. This CDR3 reads CASSSGLAGVGTQYF. CDR3 in DNA: TGTGCCAGCAGCTCTGGACTAGCGGGAGTAGGGACCCAGTACTTC.

The rearrangement joins TRBV13 to TRBJ2-7; 8 bases agree with TRBD2. Per germline, CDR1 PRHDT and CDR2 FYEKMQ (reference sequence). With V trimmed by 5 bases and J by 2 bases, 5 bases remained unmatched. The CDR3 spans 14 residues. The CDR3 DNA follows: TGTGCCAGCAGCATCACTAGCGGCCCCTACGAGCAGTACTTC. Protein sequence: CASSITSGPYEQYF.

The chain uses TRBV9 and TRBJ2-2; 8 nucleotides match TRBD1. The CDR3 contains 15 residues. The junction had 3 bases not matched to a gene; V was cut back by 0 bases and J by 5 bases. The germline gives CDR1 SGDLS, CDR2 YYNGEE. CDR3 loop: CASSVGTGLTGELFF. The CDR3 DNA reads TGTGCCAGCAGCGTAGGGACAGGGTTAACCGGGGAGCTGTTTTTT.

The chain recombines TRBV3-1 (or the pseudogene TRBV3-2) with TRBJ1-1; weak D call: TRBD1 (6 bases). CDR1 is LGHDT and CDR2 is YNNKEL in the germline V gene (reference sequence). CDR3 length: 14 residues. Trimming pared 1 base from V and 3 bases from J, leaving 9 bases between. The CDR3 nucleotides read TGTGCCAGCAGCCAAGGGGACAAGTACACTGAAGCTTTCTTT. It translates to CASSQGDKYTEAFF.

The rearrangement links TRBV19 to TRBJ2-1, with 9 bases fitting TRBD2. V gave up 5 bases and J gave up 12 bases; unmatched junction bases: 14. This CDR3 has 15 residues. Germline CDR1 LNHDA, CDR2 SQIVND (reference sequence). Here the CDR3 DNA reads TGTGCCAGTAGTCCGCGGGGGGGATTAGCGCTAGGGCAGTTCTTC. Translation gives CASSPRGGLALGQFF.

A single count supports this clone. The rearrangement joins TRBV7-3 to TRBJ1-1; D might be TRBD1 (6 bases). The V end lost 2 bases, the J end lost 2 bases, and 12 bases lay between the germline ends. Germline CDR1 is SGHTA and CDR2 is FQGTGA. CDR3 length equals 15 residues. Here the CDR3 reads CASSLVGGGNTEAFF. CDR3 coding DNA: TGTGCCAGCAGCTTAGTTGGGGGCGGAAACACTGAAGCTTTCTTT. Full variable domain (remainder filled in from reference TRBV7-3 and TRBJ1-1): GAGVSQTPSNKVTEKGKYVELRCDPISGHTALYWYRQSLGQGPEFLIYFQGTGAADDSGLPNDRFFAVRPEGSVSTLKIQRTERGDSAVYLCASSLVGGGNTEAFFGQGTRLTVV.

The chain carries TRBV7-3 and TRBJ2-1, with a tentative D call TRBD1 (6 bases). The V gene lost 3 bases and the J gene lost 7 bases, with 10 bases spanning the gap. This CDR3 comprises 13 residues. The V gene's germline CDR1 is SGHTA and CDR2 FQGTGA. The CDR3 DNA reads as TGTGCCAGCAGCTTCGACAGGCGGAATGAGCAGTTCTTC. It codes for CASSFDRRNEQFF.